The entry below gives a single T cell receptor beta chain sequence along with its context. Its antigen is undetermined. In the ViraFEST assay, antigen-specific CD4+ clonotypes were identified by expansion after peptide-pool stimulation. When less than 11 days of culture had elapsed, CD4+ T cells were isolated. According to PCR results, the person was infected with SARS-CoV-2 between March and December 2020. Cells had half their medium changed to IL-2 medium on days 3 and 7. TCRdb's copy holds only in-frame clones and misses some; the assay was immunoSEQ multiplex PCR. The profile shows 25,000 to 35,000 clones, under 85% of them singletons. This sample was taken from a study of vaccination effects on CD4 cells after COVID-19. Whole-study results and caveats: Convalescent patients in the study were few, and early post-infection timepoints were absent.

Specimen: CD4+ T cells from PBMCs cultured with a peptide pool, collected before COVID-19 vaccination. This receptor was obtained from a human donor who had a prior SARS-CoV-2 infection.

DNA for the CDR3: TGCGCCAGCAGCTTGGGACAACTAGCGGTCCTTCAAGAGACCCAGTACTTC. Protein product: CASSLGQLAVLQETQYF. The chain carries TRBV5-1 and TRBJ2-5; 8 positions agree with TRBD2. The V gene end was trimmed by 0 bases and the J gene end by 2 bases; junction bases not matched to a gene: 9. The CDR3 contains 17 residues. Germline V gene lookup returns CDR1 SGHRS and CDR2 YFSETQ.